A selection of T cell receptor beta chains follows, all from one sample in a study of TIL therapy for anti-PD-1-resistant metastatic lung cancer. The assay was immunoSEQ multiplex PCR, and TCRdb's table has in-frame clones only and misses some. The sample yields over 15,000 clones, over 60% seen once. The material was blood, obtained at baseline. Receptors originate from a person aged 25-79 years with non-small cell lung cancer. CDR3s include the opening cysteine and the closing phenylalanine or tryptophan. Each record gives: clone size, V gene, J gene, D gene, CDR3 protein, CDR3 DNA. The D gene is left open where the match is weak. The listing skips clone size in some rows; elsewhere it reads once, few, many or a size class.

>.|TRBV7-9|TRBJ2-3|.
CASSRQVRGTDTQYF
TGTGCCAGCAGTAGACAGGTTCGGGGCACAGATACGCAGTATTTT
>.|TRBV7-9|TRBJ2-1|TRBD1
CASSLSFSGQGAYNEQFF
TGTGCCAGCAGCTTATCTTTTTCGGGACAGGGGGCGTACAATGAGCAGTTCTTC
>.|TRBV19|TRBJ2-3|TRBD2
CASSTSGRSGDTQYF
TGTGCCAGTAGCACTAGCGGGAGATCTGGGGATACGCAGTATTTT
>.|TRBV7-8|TRBJ1-5|TRBD1
CASSRIEGANQPQHF
TGTGCCAGCAGCCGCATAGAGGGGGCCAATCAGCCCCAGCATTTT
>.|TRBV19|TRBJ2-1|.
CASSIPSVGYNEQFF
TGTGCCAGTAGTATTCCCAGCGTTGGCTACAATGAGCAGTTCTTC
>.|TRBV18|TRBJ1-1|.
CASSPTVNTEAFF
TGTGCCAGCTCACCGACAGTGAACACTGAAGCTTTCTTT
>.|TRBV6-6|TRBJ2-1|.
CASSYNSPSYNEQFF
TGTGCCAGCAGTTACAACTCCCCGTCCTACAATGAGCAGTTCTTC
>.|TRBV15|TRBJ2-3|.
CATSRGPGHDLTDTQYF
TGTGCCACCAGCAGAGGCCCGGGCCATGATTTGACAGATACGCAGTATTTT
>.|TRBV30|TRBJ1-2|.
CAWSVKVLTIKGLFF
TGTGCCTGGAGTGTAAAAGTCCTAACTATAAAGGGTCTTTTCTTC
>.|TRBV29-1|TRBJ2-3|TRBD1
CSVPTTGSTTDTQYF
TGCAGCGTCCCTACGACAGGGAGTACGACAGATACGCAGTATTTT
>.|TRBV4-1|TRBJ2-5|.
CASSQVVGTQETQYF
TGCGCCAGCAGCCAAGTGGTCGGGACACAAGAGACCCAGTACTTC
>.|TRBV7-9|TRBJ2-7|.
CASSLGGHQTYEQYF
TGTGCCAGCAGCTTAGGGGGACATCAGACCTACGAGCAGTACTTC
>once|TRBV6-5|TRBJ2-3|.
CASSPVGTDTQYF
TGTGCCAGCAGTCCGGTGGGCACAGATACGCAGTATTTT
>.|TRBV11-2|TRBJ2-1|TRBD2
CASSLVPSGGQFF
TGTGCCAGCAGCTTAGTGCCTAGCGGGGGGCAGTTCTTC
>.|TRBV19|TRBJ2-5|.
CASRDGETQYF
TGTGCCAGTAGGGACGGAGAGACCCAGTACTTC
>.|TRBV10-1|TRBJ2-7|TRBD1
CASNGTGEDEQYF
TGCGCCAGCAACGGGACAGGGGAGGACGAGCAGTACTTC
>once|TRBV11-3|TRBJ2-7|.
CASSRGGSAGVYEQYF
TGTGCCAGCAGCCGAGGGGGGTCGGCAGGCGTCTACGAGCAGTACTTC
>.|TRBV4-2|TRBJ2-7|.
CASSQGHRDSWDEQYF
TGTGCCAGCAGCCAAGGACACCGGGACTCTTGGGACGAGCAGTACTTC
>.|TRBV15|TRBJ2-3|TRBD2
CATISGSRGTDTQYF
TGTGCCACCATTAGCGGGAGTAGGGGCACAGATACGCAGTATTTT
>.|TRBV4-3|TRBJ2-2|TRBD2
CASSQQLAGGFNTGELFF
TGCGCCAGCAGCCAGCAGCTAGCGGGGGGATTTAACACCGGGGAGCTGTTTTTT
>few|TRBV14|TRBJ2-7|TRBD2
CASSQASSGRGEQYF
TGTGCCAGCAGCCAAGCGTCTAGCGGGAGGGGCGAGCAGTACTTC
>.|TRBV6-6|TRBJ2-1|.
CASRGGGAYNEQFF
TGTGCCAGCAGGGGAGGGGGCGCTTACAATGAGCAGTTCTTC
>.|TRBV7-9|TRBJ2-1|.
CASSLEVVRGLYNEQFF
TGTGCCAGCAGCTTAGAGGTGGTCCGGGGCCTCTACAATGAGCAGTTCTTC
>.|TRBV27|TRBJ1-5|.
CASSYRWGHNQPQHF
TGTGCCAGCAGTTATAGGTGGGGGCACAATCAGCCCCAGCATTTT
>.|TRBV10-3|TRBJ2-1|TRBD2
CAIKGTSGRGSYNEQFF
TGTGCCATCAAAGGGACTAGCGGGAGGGGGTCCTACAATGAGCAGTTCTTC
>.|TRBV12-5|TRBJ2-2|.
CASGLVRLGPGELFF
TGTGCTAGTGGTTTGGTACGATTGGGGCCCGGGGAGCTGTTTTTT
>.|TRBV13|TRBJ1-1|.
CASILGRNTEAFF
TGTGCCAGCATCTTAGGACGGAACACTGAAGCTTTCTTT
>.|TRBV28|TRBJ1-5|.
CASREGTHNQPQHF
TGTGCCAGCAGGGAGGGTACCCACAATCAGCCCCAGCATTTT
>.|TRBV24-1|TRBJ2-2|.
CATSDTGYGNTGELFF
TGTGCCACCAGTGATACGGGGTATGGGAACACCGGGGAGCTGTTTTTT
>few|TRBV7-9|TRBJ1-6|TRBD1
CASSWTGNNSPLHF
TGTGCCAGCAGCTGGACAGGGAATAATTCACCCCTCCACTTT
>.|TRBV9|TRBJ1-3|.
CASSSLGTGVGNTIYF
TGTGCCAGCAGCAGTCTAGGGACGGGAGTCGGAAACACCATATATTTT
>.|TRBV19|TRBJ1-5|.
CASSTRGDGEPQHF
TGTGCCAGTAGTACCAGGGGTGATGGAGAGCCCCAGCATTTT